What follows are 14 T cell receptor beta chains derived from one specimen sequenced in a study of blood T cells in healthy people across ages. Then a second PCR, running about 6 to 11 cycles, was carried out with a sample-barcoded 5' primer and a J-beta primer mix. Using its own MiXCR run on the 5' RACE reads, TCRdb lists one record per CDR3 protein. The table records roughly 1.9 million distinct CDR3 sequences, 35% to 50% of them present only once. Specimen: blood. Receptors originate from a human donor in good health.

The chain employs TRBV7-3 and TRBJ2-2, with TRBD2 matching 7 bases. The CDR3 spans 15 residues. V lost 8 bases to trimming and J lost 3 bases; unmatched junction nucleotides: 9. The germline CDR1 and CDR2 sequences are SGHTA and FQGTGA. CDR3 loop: CASGKSGADTGELFF. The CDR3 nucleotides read TGTGCCAGCGGCAAAAGCGGGGCCGACACCGGGGAGCTGTTTTTT.

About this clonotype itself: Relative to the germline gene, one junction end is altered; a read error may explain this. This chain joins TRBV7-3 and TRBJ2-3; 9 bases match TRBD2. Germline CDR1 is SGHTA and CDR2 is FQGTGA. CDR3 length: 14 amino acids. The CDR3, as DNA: TGTGCCGGCAGCCCATTAGCGGGGGCCGATACGCAGTATTTT. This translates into CAGSPLAGADTQYF.

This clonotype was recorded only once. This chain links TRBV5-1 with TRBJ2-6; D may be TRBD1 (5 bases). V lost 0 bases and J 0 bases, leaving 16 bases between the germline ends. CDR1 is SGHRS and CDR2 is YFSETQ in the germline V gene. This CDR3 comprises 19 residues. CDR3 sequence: CASSLESRARFSGANVLTF. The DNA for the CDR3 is TGCGCCAGCAGCTTGGAGTCCAGGGCCCGGTTCTCTGGGGCCAACGTCCTGACTTTC. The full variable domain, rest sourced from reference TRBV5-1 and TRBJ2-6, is KAGVTQTPRYLIKTRGQQVTLSCSPISGHRSVSWYQQTPGQGLQFLFEYFSETQRNKGNFPGRFSGRQFSNSRSEMNVSTLELGDSALYLCASSLESRARFSGANVLTFGAGSRLTVL.

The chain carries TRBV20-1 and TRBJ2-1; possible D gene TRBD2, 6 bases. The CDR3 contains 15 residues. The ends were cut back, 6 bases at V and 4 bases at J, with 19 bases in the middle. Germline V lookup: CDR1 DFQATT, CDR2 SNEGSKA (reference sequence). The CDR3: CSASPPGLLYNEQFF. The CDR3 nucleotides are TGCAGTGCGTCCCCTCCGGGACTCCTATACAATGAGCAGTTCTTC.

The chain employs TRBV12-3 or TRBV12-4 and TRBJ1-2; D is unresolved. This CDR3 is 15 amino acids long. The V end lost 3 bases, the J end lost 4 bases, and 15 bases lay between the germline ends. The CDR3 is CASSFGRRPVYGYTF. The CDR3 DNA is TGTGCCAGCAGTTTTGGTCGGAGACCAGTCTATGGCTACACCTTC.

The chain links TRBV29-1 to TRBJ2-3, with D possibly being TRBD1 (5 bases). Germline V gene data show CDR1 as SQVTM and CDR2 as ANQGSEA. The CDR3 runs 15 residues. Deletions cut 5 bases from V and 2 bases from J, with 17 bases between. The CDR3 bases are TGCAGCGTTCGCCCTCAGGGTCGAACCACAGATACGCAGTATTTT. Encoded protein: CSVRPQGRTTDTQYF.

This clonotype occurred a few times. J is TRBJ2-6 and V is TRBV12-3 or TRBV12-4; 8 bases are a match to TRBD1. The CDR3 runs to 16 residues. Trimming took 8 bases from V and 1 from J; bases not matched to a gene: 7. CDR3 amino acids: CASRRTGRSGANVLTF. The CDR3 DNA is TGTGCCAGCCGGCGGACAGGGCGGTCTGGGGCCAACGTCCTGACTTTC.

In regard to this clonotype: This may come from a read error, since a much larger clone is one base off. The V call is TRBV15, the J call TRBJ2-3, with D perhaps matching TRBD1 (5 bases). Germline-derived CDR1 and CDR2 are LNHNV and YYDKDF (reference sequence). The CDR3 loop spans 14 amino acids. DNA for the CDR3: TGTACCACCAGCAGAGATAGAACAGGAGATACGCAGTATTTT. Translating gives CTTSRDRTGDTQYF. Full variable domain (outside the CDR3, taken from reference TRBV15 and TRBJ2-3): DAMVIQNPRYQVTQFGKPVTLSCSQTLNHNVMYWYQQKSSQAPKLLFHYYDKDFNNEADTPDNFQSRRPNTSFCFLDIRSPGLGDTAMYLCTTSRDRTGDTQYFGPGTRLTVL.

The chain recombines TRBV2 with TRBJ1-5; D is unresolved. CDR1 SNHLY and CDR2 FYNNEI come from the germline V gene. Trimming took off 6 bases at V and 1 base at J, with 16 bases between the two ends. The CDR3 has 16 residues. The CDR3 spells CASSYIPGVSNQPQHF. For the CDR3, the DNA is TGTGCCAGCAGCTATATCCCCGGGGTCAGCAATCAGCCCCAGCATTTT.

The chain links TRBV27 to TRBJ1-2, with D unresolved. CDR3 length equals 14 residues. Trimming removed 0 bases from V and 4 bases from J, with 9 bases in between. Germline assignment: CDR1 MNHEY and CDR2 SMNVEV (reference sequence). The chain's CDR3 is CASSLSVGSYGYTF. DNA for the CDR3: TGTGCCAGCAGTTTATCGGTCGGGAGCTATGGCTACACCTTC.

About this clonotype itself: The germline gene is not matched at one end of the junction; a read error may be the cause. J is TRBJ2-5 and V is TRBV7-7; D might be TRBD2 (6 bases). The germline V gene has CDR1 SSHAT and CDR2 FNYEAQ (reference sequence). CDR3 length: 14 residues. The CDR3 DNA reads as TGTGCTAGCAGCCCTAGCCCTGGGACTCCAGAGCAGTACTTC. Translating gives CASSPSPGTPEQYF.

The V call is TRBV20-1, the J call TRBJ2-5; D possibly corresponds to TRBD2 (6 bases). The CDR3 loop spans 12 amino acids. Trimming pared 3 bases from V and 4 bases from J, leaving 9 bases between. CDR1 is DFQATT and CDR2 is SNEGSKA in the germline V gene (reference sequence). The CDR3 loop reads CSARRDLETQYF. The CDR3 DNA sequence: TGCAGTGCTAGGAGGGACTTAGAGACCCAGTACTTC.

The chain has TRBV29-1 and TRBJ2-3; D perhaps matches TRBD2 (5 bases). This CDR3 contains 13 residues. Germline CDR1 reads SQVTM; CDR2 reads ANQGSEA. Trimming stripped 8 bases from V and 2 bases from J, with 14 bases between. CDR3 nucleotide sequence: TGCAGCACTGAACAGCGGCACACAGATACGCAGTATTTT. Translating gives CSTEQRHTDTQYF.

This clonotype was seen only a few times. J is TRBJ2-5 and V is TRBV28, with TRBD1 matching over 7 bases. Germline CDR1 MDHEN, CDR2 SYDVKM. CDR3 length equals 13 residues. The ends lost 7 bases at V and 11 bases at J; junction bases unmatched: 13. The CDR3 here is CASNVQGMGEQYF. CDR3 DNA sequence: TGTGCCAGCAACGTACAGGGGATGGGGGAGCAGTACTTC.